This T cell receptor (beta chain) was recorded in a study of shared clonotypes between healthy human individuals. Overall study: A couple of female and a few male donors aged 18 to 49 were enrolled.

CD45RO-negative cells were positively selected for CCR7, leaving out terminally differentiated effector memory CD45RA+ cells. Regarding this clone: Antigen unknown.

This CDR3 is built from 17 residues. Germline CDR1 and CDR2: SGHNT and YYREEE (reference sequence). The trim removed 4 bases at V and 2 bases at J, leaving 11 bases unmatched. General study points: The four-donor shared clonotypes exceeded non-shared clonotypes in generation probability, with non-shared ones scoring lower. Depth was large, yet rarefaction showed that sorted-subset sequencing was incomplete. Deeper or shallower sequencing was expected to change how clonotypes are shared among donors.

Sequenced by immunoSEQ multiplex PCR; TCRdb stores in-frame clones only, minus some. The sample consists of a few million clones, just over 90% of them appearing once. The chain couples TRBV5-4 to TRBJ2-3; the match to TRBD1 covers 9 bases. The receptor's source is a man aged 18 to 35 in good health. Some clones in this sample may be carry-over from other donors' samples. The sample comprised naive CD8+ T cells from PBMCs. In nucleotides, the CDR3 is TGTGCCAGCAGCGTGGGACAGGGTGGGGAGTACACAGATACGCAGTATTTT. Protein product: CASSVGQGGEYTDTQYF.